This T cell receptor (beta chain) appears in the sequencing data of a study of blood T cell repertoires in COVID-19. The overall study: Samples taken during acute and convalescent COVID-19 were collected in the United States, Italy and Spain. The cDNA or gDNA used as material had been derived from T cells, B-cell-depleted T cells, or PBMCs.

Germline CDR1 and CDR2: SGDLS and YYNGEE. The CDR3 totals 15 residues. V dropped 5 bases and J dropped 4; count of bases not matched to a gene: 7. Authors' data handling: Amplification with reference gene primers provided the estimates of nucleated cell counts. Profiled with immunoSEQ multiplex PCR; TCRdb holds only in-frame clones, not every one. The V and J calls and the clone size are those of that table, but D and trimming were determined from the DNA. This table holds about 26,000 clones, around 67% found once. Sequenced sample: peripheral blood. The chain recombines TRBV9 with TRBJ1-4, with 8 bases that match TRBD1. The receptor's source is a man aged 55 to 70 with active or convalescent COVID-19. The CDR3 bases are TGTGCCAGCAGTCCCGGGGACAGGATTAATGAAAAACTGTTTTTT. Protein: CASSPGDRINEKLFF.